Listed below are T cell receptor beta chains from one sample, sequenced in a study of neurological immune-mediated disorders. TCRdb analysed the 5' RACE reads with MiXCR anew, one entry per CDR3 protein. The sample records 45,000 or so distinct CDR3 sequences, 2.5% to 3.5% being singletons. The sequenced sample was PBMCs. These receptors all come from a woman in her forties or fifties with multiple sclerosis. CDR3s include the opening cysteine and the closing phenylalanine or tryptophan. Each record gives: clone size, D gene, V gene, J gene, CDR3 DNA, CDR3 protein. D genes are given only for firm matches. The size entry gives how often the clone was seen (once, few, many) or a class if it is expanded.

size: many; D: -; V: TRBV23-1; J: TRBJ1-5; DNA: TGCGCCAGCAGTCATTCGGGCGGGGGAAATAGCAATCAGCCCCAGCATTTT; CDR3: CASSHSGGGNSNQPQHF
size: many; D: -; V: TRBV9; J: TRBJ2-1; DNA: TGTGCCAGCAGCGTAGGATACAATGAGCAGTTCTTC; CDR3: CASSVGYNEQFF
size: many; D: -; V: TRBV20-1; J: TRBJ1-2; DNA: TGCAGCCACGCCGAGTTTGGGACCTCAAGGTTCACCTTC; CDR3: CSHAEFGTSRFTF
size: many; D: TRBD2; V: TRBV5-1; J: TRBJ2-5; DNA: TGCGCCAGCAGCTCGGGACTAGCGGGAGGACAAGAGACCCAGTACTTC; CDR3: CASSSGLAGGQETQYF
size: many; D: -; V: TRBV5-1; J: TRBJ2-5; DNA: TGCGCCAGCAGCCCTGCAGGGGGGCAAGAGACCCAGTACTTC; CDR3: CASSPAGGQETQYF
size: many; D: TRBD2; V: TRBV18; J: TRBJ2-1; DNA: TGTGCCAGCTCACCAACGGCGGGGGGGAAAAATGAGCAGTTCTTC; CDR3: CASSPTAGGKNEQFF
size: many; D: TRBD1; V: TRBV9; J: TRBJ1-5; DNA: TGTGCCAGCAGCGTAGTATGGGACAGGGGTGGTAGCAATCAGCCCCAGCATTTT; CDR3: CASSVVWDRGGSNQPQHF
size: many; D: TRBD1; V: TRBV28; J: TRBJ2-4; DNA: TGTGCCATTTGGGGACAGAACAAAAACATTCAGTACTTC; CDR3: CAIWGQNKNIQYF
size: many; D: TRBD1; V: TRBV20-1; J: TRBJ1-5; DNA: TGCAGTGCCTGGACAGGGCAACAGCCCCAGCATTTT; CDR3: CSAWTGQQPQHF
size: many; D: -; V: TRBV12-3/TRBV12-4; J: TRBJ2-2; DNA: TGTGCCAGCAGTTTTCAGTTCTCTAAGAACACCGGGGAGCTGTTTTTT; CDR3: CASSFQFSKNTGELFF
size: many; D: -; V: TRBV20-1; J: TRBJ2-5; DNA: TGCAGTGCCACCCCCCTTGAAATAGGAGGTGGAGAGACCCAGTACTTC; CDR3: CSATPLEIGGGETQYF